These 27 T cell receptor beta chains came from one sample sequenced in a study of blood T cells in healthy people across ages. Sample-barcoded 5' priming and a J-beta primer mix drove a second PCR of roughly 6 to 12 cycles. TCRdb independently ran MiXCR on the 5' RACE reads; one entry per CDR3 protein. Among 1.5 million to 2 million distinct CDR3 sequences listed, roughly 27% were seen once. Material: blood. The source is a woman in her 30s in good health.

CDR3 residues: CASTPGVGGHGYTF. The DNA for the CDR3 is TGTGCCAGCACCCCTGGCGTGGGGGGCCATGGCTACACCTTC. The chain uses TRBV7-9 and TRBJ1-2; D may be TRBD1 (6 bases). The CDR3 runs to 14 residues. With 7 bases removed from V and 6 bases from J, the gap between germline ends came to 18 bases. CDR1 and CDR2 (germline): SEHNR, FQNEAQ (reference sequence).

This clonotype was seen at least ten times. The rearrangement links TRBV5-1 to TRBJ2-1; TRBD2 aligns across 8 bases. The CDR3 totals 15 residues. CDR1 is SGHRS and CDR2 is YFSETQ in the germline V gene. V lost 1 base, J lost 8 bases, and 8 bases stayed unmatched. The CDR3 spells CASSLLRGGTDEQFF. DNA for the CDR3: TGCGCCAGCAGCTTGCTGCGCGGGGGGACGGATGAGCAGTTCTTC.

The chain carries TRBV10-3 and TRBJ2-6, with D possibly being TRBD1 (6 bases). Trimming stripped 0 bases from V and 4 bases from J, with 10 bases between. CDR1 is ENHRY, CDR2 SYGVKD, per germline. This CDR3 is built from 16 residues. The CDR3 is CAISESQGPGANVLTF. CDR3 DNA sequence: TGTGCCATCAGTGAGTCTCAGGGGCCAGGGGCCAACGTCCTGACTTTC.

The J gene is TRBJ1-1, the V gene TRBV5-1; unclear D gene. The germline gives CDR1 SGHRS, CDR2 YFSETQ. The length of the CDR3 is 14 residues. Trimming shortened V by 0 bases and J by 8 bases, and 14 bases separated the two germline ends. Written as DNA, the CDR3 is TGCGCCAGCAGCTTGGAGCGGGTAGAGGGAGAAGCTTTCTTT. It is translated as CASSLERVEGEAFF.

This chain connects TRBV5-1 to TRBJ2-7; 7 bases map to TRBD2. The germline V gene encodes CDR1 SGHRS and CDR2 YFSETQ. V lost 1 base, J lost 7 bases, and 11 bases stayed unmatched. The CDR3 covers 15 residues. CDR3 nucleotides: TGCGCCAGCAGCTTGTCTGCGGGGGATTACAATGAGCAGTACTTC. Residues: CASSLSAGDYNEQYF. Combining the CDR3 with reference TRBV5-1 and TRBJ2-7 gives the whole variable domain KAGVTQTPRYLIKTRGQQVTLSCSPISGHRSVSWYQQTPGQGLQFLFEYFSETQRNKGNFPGRFSGRQFSNSRSEMNVSTLELGDSALYLCASSLSAGDYNEQYFGPGTRLTVT.

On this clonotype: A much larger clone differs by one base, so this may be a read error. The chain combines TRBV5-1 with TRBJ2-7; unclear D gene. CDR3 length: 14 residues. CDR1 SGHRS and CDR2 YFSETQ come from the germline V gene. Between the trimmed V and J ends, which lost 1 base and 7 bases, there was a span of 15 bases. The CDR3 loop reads CASSLFNSYNEQYF. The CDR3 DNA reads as TGCGCCAGCAGCTTGTTCAACTCCTACAATGAGCAGTACTTC.

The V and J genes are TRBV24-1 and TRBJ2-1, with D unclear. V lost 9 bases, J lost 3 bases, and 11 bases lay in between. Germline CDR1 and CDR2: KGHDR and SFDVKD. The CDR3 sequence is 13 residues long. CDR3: CATQRDRYNEQFF. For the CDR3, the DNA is TGTGCCACCCAACGAGACCGCTACAATGAGCAGTTCTTC.

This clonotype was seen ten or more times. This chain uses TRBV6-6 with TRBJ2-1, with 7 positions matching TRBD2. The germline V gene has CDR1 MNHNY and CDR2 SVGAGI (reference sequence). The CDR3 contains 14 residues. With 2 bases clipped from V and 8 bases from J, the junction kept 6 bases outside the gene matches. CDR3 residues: CASSYGLVGHEQFF. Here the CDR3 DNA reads TGTGCCAGCAGTTACGGACTAGTCGGCCATGAGCAGTTCTTC.

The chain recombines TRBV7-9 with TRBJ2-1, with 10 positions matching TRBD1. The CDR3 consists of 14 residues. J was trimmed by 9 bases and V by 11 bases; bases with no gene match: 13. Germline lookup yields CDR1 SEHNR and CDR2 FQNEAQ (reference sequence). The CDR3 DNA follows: TGTGCCTCCCTGGGGGACAGGGGCGTGGGTGAGCAGTTCTTC. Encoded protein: CASLGDRGVGEQFF.

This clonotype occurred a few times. The CDR3 DNA reads TGCGCCAGCAGCTTTGGCTCAGGCCACGGGGAGACCCAGTACTTC. Protein sequence: CASSFGSGHGETQYF. The chain carries TRBV5-1 and TRBJ2-5; no reliable D call. This CDR3 region has 15 residues. Trimming stripped 2 bases from V and 5 bases from J, with 16 bases between. Germline loops: CDR1 SGHRS, CDR2 YFSETQ.

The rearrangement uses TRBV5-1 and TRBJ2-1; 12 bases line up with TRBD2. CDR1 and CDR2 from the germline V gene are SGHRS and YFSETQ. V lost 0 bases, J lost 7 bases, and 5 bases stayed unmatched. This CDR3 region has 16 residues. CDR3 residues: CASSLVLAGGPNEQFF. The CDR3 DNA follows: TGCGCCAGCAGCTTGGTTCTAGCGGGGGGGCCAAATGAGCAGTTCTTC.

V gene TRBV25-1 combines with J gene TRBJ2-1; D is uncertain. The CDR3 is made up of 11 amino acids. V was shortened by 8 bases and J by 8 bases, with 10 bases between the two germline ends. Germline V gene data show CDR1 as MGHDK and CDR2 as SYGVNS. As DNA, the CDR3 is TGTGCCAGCGGGGTATTAGATGAGCAGTTCTTC. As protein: CASGVLDEQFF.

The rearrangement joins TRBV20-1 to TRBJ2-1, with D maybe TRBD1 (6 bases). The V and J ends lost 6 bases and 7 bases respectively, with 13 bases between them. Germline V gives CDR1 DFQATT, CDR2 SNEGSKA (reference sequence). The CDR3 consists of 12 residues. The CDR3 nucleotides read TGCAGTGCCGACCGTACAGGGAATGAGCAGTTCTTC. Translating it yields CSADRTGNEQFF.

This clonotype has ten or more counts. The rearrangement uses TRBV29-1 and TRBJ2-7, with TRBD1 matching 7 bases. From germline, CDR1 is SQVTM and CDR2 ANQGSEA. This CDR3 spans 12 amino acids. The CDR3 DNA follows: TGCAGTGTAACAGGGGTCGACTACGAGCAGTACTTC. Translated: CSVTGVDYEQYF.

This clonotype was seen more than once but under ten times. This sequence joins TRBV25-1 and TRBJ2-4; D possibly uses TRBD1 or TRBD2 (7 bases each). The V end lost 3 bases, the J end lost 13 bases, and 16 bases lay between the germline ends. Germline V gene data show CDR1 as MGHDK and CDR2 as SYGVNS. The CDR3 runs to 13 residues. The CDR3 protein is CASSENRGGEQYF. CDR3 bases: TGTGCCAGCAGTGAGAACAGGGGAGGGGAGCAGTACTTC.

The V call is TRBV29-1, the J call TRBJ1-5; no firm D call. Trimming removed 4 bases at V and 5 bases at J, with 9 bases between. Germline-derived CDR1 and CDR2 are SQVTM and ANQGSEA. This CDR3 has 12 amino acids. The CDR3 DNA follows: TGCAGCGTTGGGGAAGGGTATCAGCCCCAGCATTTT. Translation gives CSVGEGYQPQHF.

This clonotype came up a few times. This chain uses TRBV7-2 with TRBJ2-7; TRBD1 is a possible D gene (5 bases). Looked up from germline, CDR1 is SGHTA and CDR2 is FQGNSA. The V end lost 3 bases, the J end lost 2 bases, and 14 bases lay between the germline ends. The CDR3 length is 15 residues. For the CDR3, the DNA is TGTGCCAGCAGCTTCGTGGACACCTACACCTACGAGCAGTACTTC. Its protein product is CASSFVDTYTYEQYF.

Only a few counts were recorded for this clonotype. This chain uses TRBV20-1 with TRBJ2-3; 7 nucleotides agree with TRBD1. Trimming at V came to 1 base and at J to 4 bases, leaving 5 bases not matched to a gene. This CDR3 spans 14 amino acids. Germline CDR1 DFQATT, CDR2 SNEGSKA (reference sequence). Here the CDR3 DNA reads TGCAGTGCTAGAGCTGTAGGGGGCCCAGATACGCAGTATTTT. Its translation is CSARAVGGPDTQYF.

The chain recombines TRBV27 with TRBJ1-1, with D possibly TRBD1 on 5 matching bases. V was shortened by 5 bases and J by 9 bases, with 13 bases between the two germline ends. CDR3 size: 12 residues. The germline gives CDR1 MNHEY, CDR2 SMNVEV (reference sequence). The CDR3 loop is CASSEPGRQAFF. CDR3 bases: TGTGCCAGCAGTGAACCGGGACGGCAAGCTTTCTTT.

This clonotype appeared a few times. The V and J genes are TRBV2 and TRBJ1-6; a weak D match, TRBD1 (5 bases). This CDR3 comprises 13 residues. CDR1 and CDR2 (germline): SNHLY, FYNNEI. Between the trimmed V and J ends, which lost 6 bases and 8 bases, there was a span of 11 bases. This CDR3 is CASRGQGHSPLHF. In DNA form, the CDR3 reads TGTGCCAGCAGGGGTCAGGGACATTCACCCCTCCACTTT.

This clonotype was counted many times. The CDR3 reads CASSYSKLLAQETQYF. DNA of the CDR3: TGTGCCAGCAGTTACTCGAAACTACTCGCCCAAGAGACCCAGTACTTC. The chain has TRBV6-5 and TRBJ2-5; D not certain. This CDR3 comprises 16 residues. Per germline, CDR1 MNHEY and CDR2 SVGAGI. Trimming shortened V by 0 bases and J by 1 base, and 12 bases separated the two germline ends.

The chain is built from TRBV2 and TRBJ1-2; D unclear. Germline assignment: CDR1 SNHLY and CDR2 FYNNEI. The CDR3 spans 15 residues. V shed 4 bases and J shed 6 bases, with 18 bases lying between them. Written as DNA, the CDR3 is TGTGCCAGCAGTGCCGTTGGGGAGTCGAGCCATGGCTACACCTTC. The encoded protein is CASSAVGESSHGYTF.

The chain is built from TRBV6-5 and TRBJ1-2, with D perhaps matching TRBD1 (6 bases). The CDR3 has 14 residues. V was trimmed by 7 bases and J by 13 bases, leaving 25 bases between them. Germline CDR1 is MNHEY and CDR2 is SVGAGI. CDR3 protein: CASTKTGSVEASTF. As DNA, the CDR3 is TGTGCCAGCACCAAGACAGGAAGCGTAGAAGCTTCCACCTTC.

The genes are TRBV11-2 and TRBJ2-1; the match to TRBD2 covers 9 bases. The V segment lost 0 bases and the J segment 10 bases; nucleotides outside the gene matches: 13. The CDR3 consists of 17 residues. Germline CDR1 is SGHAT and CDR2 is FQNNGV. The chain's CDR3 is CASSLDLAGARRGEQFF. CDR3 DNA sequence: TGTGCCAGCAGCTTAGATTTAGCGGGGGCTCGGAGGGGGGAGCAGTTCTTC.

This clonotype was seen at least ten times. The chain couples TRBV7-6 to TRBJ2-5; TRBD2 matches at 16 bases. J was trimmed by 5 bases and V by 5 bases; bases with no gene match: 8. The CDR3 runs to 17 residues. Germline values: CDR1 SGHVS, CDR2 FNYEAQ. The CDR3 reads CASSLGLAGGPGETQYF. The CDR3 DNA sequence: TGTGCCAGCAGCCTGGGACTAGCGGGGGGGCCGGGTGAGACCCAGTACTTC.

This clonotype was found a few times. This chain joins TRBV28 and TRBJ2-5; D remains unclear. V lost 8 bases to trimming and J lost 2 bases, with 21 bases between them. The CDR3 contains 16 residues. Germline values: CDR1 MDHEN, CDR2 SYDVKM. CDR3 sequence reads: CASRNPNRNPQETQYF. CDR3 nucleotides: TGTGCCAGCCGGAACCCAAATCGGAACCCGCAAGAGACCCAGTACTTC.

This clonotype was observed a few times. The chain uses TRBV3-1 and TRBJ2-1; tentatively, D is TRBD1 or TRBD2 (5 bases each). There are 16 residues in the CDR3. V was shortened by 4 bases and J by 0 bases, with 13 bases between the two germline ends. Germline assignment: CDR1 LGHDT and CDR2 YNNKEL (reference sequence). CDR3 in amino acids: CASSPGPSSSYNEQFF. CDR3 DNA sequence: TGTGCCAGCAGCCCGGGACCCTCGAGCTCCTACAATGAGCAGTTCTTC.